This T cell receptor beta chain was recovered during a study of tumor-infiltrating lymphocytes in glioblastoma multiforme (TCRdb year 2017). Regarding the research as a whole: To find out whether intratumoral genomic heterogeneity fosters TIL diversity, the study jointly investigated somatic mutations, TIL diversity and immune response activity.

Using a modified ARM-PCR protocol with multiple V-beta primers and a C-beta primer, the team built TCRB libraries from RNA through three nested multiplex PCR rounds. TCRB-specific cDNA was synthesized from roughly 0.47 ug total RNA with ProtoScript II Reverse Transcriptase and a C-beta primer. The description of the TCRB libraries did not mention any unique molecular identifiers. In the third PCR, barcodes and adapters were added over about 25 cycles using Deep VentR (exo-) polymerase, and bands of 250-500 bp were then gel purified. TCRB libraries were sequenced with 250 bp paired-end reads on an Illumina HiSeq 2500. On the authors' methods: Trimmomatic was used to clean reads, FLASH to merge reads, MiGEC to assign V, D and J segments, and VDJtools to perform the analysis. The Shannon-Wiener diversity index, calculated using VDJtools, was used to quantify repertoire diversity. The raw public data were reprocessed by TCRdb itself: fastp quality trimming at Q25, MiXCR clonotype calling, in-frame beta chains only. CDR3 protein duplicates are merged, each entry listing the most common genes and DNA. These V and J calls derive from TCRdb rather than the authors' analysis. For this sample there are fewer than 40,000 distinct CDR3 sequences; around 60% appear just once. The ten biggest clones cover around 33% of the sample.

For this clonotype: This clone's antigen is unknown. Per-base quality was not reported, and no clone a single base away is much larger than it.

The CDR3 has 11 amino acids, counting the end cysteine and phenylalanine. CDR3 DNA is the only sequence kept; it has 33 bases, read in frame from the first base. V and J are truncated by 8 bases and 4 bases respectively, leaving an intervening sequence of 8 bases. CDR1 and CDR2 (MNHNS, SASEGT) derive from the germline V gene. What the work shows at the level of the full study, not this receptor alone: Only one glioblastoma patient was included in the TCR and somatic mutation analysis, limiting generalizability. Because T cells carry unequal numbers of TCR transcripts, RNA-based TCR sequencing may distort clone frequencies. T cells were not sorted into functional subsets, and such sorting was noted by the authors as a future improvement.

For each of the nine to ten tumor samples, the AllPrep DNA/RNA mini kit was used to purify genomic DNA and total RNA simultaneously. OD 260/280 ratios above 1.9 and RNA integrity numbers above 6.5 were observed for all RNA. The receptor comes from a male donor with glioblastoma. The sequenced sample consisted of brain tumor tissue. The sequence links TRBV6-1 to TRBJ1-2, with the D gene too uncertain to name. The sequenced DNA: TGTGCCAGCCTGAAGGGCTATGGCTACACCTTC. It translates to CASLKGYGYTF.